This record looks at one T cell receptor beta chain sequence and its context. The antigen is not known. The entry originates in a study of long-term antiretroviral therapy in people with HIV. General study points: HIV repertoires covered narrower CDR3 length ranges than controls did. Although diversity increased after ART, it remained lower than in transplant donor controls.

The immunoSEQ assay was v3.0, run at survey level. Method: immunoSEQ multiplex PCR; TCRdb's copy keeps in-frame clones and lacks some. The sample consists of approximately 16,000 clones, 70% to 90% of them appearing once. Deletions cut 7 bases from V and 2 bases from J, with 5 bases between. Germline CDR1 MGHDK, CDR2 SYGVNS. The CDR3 totals 11 residues. Each contributor possessed a minimum of one pre-ART and a minimum of two post-ART PBMC samples. Cryopreserved PBMC samples of about 0.85-11 million cells were used for DNA extraction. The sequence derives from a woman aged 25 to 39 with HIV. The sequencing used unsorted PBMCs, collected 2.3 years before starting antiretroviral therapy. The V and J genes are TRBV25-1 and TRBJ1-2; no definite D call. CDR3 bases: TGTGCCAGCACCCACAACTATGGCTACACCTTC. Translated, it gives CASTHNYGYTF.